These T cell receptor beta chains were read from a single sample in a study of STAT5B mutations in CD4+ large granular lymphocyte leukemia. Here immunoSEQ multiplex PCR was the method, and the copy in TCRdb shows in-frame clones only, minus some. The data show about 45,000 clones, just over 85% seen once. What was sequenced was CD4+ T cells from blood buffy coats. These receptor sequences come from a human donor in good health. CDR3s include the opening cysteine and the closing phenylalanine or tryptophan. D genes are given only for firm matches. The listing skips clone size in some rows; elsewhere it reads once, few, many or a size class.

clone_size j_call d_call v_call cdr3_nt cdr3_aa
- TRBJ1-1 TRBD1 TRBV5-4 TGTGCCAGCAGCTTCCGGACAGGGAGGAACACTGAAGCTTTCTTT CASSFRTGRNTEAFF
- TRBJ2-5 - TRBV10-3 TGTGCCATCAGTGGGGATAAGGGATCAGAGACCCAGTACTTC CAISGDKGSETQYF
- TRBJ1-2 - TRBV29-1 TGCAGCGTCGCACAGGATTCTAACTATGGCTACACCTTC CSVAQDSNYGYTF
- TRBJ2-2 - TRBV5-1 TGCGCCACCTCGGACAAGAACACCGGGGAGCTGTTTTTT CATSDKNTGELFF
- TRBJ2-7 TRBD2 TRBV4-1 TGCGCCAGCAGCCAAGGGGGGACTAGCGGGAGCGGTAGCTCCTACGAGCAGTACTTC CASSQGGTSGSGSSYEQYF
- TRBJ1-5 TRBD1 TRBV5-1 TGCGCCAGCAGCCTCGGGACAGAGAATCAGCCCCAGCATTTT CASSLGTENQPQHF
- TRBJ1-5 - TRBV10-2 TGCGCCAGCAGTTGGACCCTCGATAATCAGCCCCAGCATTTT CASSWTLDNQPQHF
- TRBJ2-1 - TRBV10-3 TGTGCCATCAGTGTGGGCGCAGCAAGCTCCTACAATGAGCAGTTCTTC CAISVGAASSYNEQFF
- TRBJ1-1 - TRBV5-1 TGCGCCAGCAGCTTTCAACAGAACACTGAAGCTTTCTTT CASSFQQNTEAFF
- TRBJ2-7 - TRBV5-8 TGTGCCAGCAGCTTGGGTAGCTCCTACGAGCAGTACTTC CASSLGSSYEQYF
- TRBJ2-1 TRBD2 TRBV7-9 TGTGCCAGCAGCTTAGACGCGGGAGGGCCCTACAATGAGCAGTTCTTC CASSLDAGGPYNEQFF
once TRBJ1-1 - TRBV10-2 TGCGCCAGCAGTGGACCGCAAACCACTGAAGCTTTCTTT CASSGPQTTEAFF
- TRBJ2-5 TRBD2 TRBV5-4 TGTGCCAGCAGCTTGACTAGCGGAGAGACCCAGTACTTC CASSLTSGETQYF
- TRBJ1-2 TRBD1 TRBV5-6 TGTGCCAGCAGCTTCGGACAGGCCAACTATGGCTACACCTTC CASSFGQANYGYTF
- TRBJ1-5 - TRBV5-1 TGCGCCAGCAGCTTGCCAGGGGTTTGGGATCAGCCCCAGCATTTT CASSLPGVWDQPQHF
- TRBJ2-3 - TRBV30 TGTGCCTGGGGTCCTCTCGCGGGAAGTACTAGCACAGATACGCAGTATTTT CAWGPLAGSTSTDTQYF
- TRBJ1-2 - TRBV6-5 TGTGCCAGCAGTTACGATCAGGGGATTACCTATGGCTACACCTTC CASSYDQGITYGYTF
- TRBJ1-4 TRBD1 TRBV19 TGTGCCAGTACCAGGGGGACAGCCAATGAAAAACTGTTTTTT CASTRGTANEKLFF
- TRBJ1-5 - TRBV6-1 TGTGCCAGCGCTGGGTCTCACTCCAGCAATCAGCCCCAGCATTTT CASAGSHSSNQPQHF
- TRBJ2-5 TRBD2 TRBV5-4 TGTGCCAGCAGCTTGATCACGGCTAGCGGGGTGCAAGAGACCCAGTACTTC CASSLITASGVQETQYF
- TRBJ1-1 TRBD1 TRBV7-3 TGTGCCAGCAGCCTTAGGGGACAGAGGGTAGCTGAAGCTTTCTTT CASSLRGQRVAEAFF
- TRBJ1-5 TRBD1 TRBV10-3 TGTGCCATCAGTGACCCAGGGGGAAACCAGCCCCAGCATTTT CAISDPGGNQPQHF
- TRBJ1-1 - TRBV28 TGTGCCAGCAGTTTGGGGGGTCCGAACACTGAAGCTTTCTTT CASSLGGPNTEAFF
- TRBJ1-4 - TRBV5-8 TGTGCCAGCAGTTACCGATCCGGGACAACAAATGAAAAACTGTTTTTT CASSYRSGTTNEKLFF
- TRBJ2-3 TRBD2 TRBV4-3 TGCGCCAGCAGCCAAGAGGTCGGGAGGGCCACCGATACGCAGTATTTT CASSQEVGRATDTQYF
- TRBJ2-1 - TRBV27 TGTGCCAGCAGTTTTAGGGGACAGGGGACTAGCGGTGCCTTCTTCAGCTCCTACAATGAGCAGTTCTTC CASSFRGQGTSGAFFSSYNEQFF
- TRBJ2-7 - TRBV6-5 TGTGCCAGCAGAGGCGCGAAGGGTTCCTACGAGCAGTACTTC CASRGAKGSYEQYF
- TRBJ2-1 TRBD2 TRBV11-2 TGTGCCAGCAGCTGGACTAGCGGGAGTTCCTACAATGAGCAGTTCTTC CASSWTSGSSYNEQFF
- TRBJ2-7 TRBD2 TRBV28 TGTGCCAGCAGTTCGGGAGGGCCCTACGAGCAGTACTTC CASSSGGPYEQYF
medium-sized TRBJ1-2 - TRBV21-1 TGTGCCAGCAGTAGACAGGGGGCTCGGGGCTACACCTTC CASSRQGARGYTF
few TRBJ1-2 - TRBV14 TGTGCCAGCAGCCGACGACAGGATGGAGGCTACACCTTC CASSRRQDGGYTF
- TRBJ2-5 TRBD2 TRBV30 TGTGCCTGGAGCGAGACTAGCGGGAGGTTCGTCAGTCAAGAGACCCAGTACTTC CAWSETSGRFVSQETQYF
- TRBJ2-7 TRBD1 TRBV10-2 TGCGCCAGCCACTTGGGACAGCTAAACTACGAGCAGTACTTC CASHLGQLNYEQYF
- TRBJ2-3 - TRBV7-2 TGTGCCAGCAGCTTAGCGAGGGCCCGCACAGATACGCAGTATTTT CASSLARARTDTQYF
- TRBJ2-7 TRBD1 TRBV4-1 TGCGCCAGCAGCCTCCGGGACAGTTACTACGAGCAGTACTTC CASSLRDSYYEQYF
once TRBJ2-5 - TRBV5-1 TGCGCCAGCAGCTTGCTAGGACAGCCCCAAGAGACCCAGTACTTC CASSLLGQPQETQYF
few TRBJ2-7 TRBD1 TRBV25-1 TGTGCCAGCAGTTTACAGGGACAGGGAGGTGAGCAGTACTTC CASSLQGQGGEQYF
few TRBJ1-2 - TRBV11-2 TGTGCCAGCAGCCTCGTCTCTTACTATGGCTACACCTTC CASSLVSYYGYTF
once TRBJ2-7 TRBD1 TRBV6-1 TGTGCCAGCAGCCTAGCCGGGACAGGGAGCTACGAGCAGTACTTC CASSLAGTGSYEQYF
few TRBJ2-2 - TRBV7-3 TGTGCCAGCAGCTTAACGTTGGGTCTACCTTACACCGGGGAGCTGTTTTTT CASSLTLGLPYTGELFF
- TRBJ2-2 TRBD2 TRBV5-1 TGCGCCAGCAGCTCTAGCGGGAGAGCGAACACCGGGGAGCTGTTTTTT CASSSSGRANTGELFF
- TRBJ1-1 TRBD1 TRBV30 TGTGCCTGGAGTGTAAGGGACAGGGTCGCTGAAGCTTTCTTT CAWSVRDRVAEAFF
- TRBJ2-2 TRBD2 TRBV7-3 TGTGCCAGCAGCCCCCATCTTGGGCTAGCGGGAGGCACCGGGGAGCTGTTTTTT CASSPHLGLAGGTGELFF
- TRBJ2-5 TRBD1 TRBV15 TGTGCCACCAGCACTTCGGGACAGGGGACCCAGTACTTC CATSTSGQGTQYF
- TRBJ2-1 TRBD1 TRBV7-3 TGTGCCAGCAGCGTCAGACCGGGACAGGGCTCCTACAATGAGCAGTTCTTC CASSVRPGQGSYNEQFF
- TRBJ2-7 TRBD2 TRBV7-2 TGTGCCAGCAGCCCACTAGGACTAGCGGGGACCTACGAGCAGTACTTC CASSPLGLAGTYEQYF
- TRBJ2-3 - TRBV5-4 TGTGCCAGCAGCTTGGGCGGGAGCACAGATACGCAGTATTTT CASSLGGSTDTQYF
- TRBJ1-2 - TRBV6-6 TGTGCCAGCAGTTACGGCCAGGACTATGGCTACACCTTC CASSYGQDYGYTF
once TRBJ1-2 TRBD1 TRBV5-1 TGCGCCAGCAGGGACAGGGGGCTTGGCTACACCTTC CASRDRGLGYTF
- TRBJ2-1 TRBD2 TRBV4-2 TGTGCCAGCAGCCAAGAGGTTAGCGGGAGGCGCAATGAGCAGTTCTTC CASSQEVSGRRNEQFF
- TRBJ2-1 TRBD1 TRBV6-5 TGTGCCAGCAGTGACTTCAGGGGGAATGAGCAGTTCTTC CASSDFRGNEQFF